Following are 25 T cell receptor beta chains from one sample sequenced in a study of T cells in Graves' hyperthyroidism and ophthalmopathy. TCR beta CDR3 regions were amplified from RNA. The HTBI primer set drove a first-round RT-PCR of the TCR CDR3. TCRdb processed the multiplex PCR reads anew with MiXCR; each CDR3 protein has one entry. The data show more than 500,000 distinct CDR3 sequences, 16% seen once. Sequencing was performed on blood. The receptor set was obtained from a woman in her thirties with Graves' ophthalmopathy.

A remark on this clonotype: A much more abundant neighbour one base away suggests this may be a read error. CDR3 bases: TGTGCCAGCAGCCCAAAAGGGTGGCGTGACACTGAAGCTTTCTTT. Translated, it gives CASSPKGWRDTEAFF. The chain employs TRBV7-3 and TRBJ1-1; D uncertain. The CDR3 spans 15 residues. V lost 5 bases and J 3 bases, leaving 16 bases between the germline ends. CDR1 is SGHTA and CDR2 is FQGTGA in the germline V gene.

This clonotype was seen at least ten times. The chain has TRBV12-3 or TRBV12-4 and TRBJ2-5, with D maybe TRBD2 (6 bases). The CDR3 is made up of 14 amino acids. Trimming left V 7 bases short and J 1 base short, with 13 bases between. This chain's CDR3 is CASTPRGAQETQYF. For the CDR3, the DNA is TGTGCCAGCACCCCTCGCGGGGCCCAAGAGACCCAGTACTTC.

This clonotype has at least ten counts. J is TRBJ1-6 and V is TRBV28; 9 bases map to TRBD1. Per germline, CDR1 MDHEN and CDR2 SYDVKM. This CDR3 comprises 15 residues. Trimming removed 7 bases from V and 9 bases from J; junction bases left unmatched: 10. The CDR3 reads CASTPRQGEVSPLHF. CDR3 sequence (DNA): TGTGCCAGCACCCCGAGACAGGGGGAAGTTTCACCCCTCCACTTT.

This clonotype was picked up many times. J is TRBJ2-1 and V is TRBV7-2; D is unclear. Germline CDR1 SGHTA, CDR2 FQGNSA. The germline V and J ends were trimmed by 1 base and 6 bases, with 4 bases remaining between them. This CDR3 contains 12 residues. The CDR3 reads CASSLVRNEQFF. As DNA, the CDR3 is TGTGCCAGCAGCTTAGTGCGCAATGAGCAGTTCTTC.

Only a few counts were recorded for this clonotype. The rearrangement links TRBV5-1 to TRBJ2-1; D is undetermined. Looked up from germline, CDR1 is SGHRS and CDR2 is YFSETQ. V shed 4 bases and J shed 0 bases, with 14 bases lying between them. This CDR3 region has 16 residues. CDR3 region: CASSMGSTPSYNEQFF. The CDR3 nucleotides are TGCGCCAGCAGCATGGGTTCGACACCCTCCTACAATGAGCAGTTCTTC.

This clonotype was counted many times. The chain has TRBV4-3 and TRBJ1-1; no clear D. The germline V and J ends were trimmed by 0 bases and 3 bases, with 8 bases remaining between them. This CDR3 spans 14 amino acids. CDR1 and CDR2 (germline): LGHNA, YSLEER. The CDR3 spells CASSQDKSYTEAFF. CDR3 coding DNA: TGCGCCAGCAGCCAAGATAAATCGTACACTGAAGCTTTCTTT.

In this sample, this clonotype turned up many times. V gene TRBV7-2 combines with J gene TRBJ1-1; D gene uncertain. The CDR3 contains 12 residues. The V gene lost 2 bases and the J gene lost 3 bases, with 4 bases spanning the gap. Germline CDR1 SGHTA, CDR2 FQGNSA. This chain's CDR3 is CASSLYYTEAFF. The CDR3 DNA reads TGTGCCAGCAGCTTATACTACACTGAAGCTTTCTTT.

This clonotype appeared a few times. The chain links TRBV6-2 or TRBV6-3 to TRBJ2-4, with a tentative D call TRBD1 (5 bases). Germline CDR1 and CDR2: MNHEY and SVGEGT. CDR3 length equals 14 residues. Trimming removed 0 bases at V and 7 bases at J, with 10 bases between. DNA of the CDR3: TGTGCCAGCAGTTACTCGGGGCCCCCCAACATTCAGTACTTC. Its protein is CASSYSGPPNIQYF.

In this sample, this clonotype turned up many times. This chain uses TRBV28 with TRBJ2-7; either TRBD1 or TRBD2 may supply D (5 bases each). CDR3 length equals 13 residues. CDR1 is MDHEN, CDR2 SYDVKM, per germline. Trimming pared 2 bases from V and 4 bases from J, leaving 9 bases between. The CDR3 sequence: CASSLRGAYEQYF. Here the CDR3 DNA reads TGTGCCAGCAGTTTAAGAGGGGCATACGAGCAGTACTTC. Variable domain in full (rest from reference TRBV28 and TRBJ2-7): DVKVTQSSRYLVKRTGEKVFLECVQDMDHENMFWYRQDPGLGLRLIYFSYDVKMKEKGDIPEGYSVSREKKERFSLILESASTNQTSMYLCASSLRGAYEQYFGPGTRLTVT.

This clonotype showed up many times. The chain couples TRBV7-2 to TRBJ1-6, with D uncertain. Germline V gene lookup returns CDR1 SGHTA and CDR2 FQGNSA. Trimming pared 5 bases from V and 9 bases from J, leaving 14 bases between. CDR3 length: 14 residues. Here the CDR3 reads CASSPGFEGSPLHF. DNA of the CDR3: TGTGCCAGCAGCCCCGGGTTTGAGGGTTCACCCCTCCACTTT.

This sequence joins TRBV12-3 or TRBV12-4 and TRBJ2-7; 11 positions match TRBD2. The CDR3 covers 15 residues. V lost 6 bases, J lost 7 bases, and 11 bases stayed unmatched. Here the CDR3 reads CASSSTSGKVREQYF. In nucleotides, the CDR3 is TGTGCCAGCAGCTCGACTAGCGGGAAGGTCAGAGAGCAGTACTTC.

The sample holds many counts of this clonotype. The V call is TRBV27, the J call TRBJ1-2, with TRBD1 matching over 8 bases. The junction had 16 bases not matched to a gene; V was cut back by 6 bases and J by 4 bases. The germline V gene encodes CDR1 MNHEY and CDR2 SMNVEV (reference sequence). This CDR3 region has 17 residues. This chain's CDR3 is CASSAKVLPGQGYGYTF. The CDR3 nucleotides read TGTGCCAGCAGCGCAAAAGTTCTTCCCGGACAGGGCTATGGCTACACCTTC.

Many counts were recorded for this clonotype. The CDR3, as DNA: TGCGCCAGCAGCACGTATCCAGGGGGCGTTGAAGCTTTCTTT. Protein product: CASSTYPGGVEAFF. The chain uses TRBV4-3 and TRBJ1-1; 8 nucleotides line up with TRBD1. The germline V gene encodes CDR1 LGHNA and CDR2 YSLEER. The V and J ends lost 5 bases and 7 bases, in that order; junction bases with no gene match: 9. CDR3 length: 14 amino acids.

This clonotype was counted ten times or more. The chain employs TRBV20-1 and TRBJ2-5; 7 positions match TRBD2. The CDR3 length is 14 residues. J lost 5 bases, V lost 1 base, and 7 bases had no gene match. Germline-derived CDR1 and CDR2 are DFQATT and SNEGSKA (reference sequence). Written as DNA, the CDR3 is TGCAGTGCTAGAGGCGGGAGTAACGGGGAGACCCAGTACTTC. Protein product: CSARGGSNGETQYF.

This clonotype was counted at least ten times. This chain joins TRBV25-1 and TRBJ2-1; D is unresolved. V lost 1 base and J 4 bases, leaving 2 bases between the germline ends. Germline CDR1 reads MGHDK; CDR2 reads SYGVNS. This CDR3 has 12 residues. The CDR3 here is CASSELYNEQFF. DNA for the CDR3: TGTGCCAGCAGTGAATTATACAATGAGCAGTTCTTC.

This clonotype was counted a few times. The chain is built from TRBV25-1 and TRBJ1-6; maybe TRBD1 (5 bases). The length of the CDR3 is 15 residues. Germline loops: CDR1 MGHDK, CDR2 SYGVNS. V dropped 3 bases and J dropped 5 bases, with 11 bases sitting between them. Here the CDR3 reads CASSDSRENNSPLHF. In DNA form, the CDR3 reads TGTGCCAGCAGTGATTCCAGGGAAAATAATTCACCCCTCCACTTT.

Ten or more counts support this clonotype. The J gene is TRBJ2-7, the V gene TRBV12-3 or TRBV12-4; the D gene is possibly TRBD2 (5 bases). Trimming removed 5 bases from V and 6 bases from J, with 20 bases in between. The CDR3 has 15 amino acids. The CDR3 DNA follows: TGTGCCAGCAGTCGCCCCGGCGGTATCGCGGGCGAGCAGTACTTC. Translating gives CASSRPGGIAGEQYF.

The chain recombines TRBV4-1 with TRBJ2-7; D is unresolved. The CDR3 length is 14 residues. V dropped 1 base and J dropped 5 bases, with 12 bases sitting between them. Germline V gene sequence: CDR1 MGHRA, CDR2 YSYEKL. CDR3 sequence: CASSQGVYVDEQYF. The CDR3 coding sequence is TGCGCCAGCAGCCAAGGGGTCTACGTCGACGAGCAGTACTTC.

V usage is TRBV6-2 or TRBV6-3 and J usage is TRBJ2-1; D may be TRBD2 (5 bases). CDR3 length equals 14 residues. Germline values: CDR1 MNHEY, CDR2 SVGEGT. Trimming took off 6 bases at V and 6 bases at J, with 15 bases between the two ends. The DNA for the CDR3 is TGTGCCAGCAGGGTTGGCGGAGAGGGCAATGAGCAGTTCTTC. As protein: CASRVGGEGNEQFF.

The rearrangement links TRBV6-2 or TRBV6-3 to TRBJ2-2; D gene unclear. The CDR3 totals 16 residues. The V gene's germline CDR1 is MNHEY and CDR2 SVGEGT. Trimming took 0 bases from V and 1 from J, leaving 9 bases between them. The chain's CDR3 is CASSYSTGRNTGELFF. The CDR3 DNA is TGTGCCAGCAGTTACTCGACTGGCCGGAACACCGGGGAGCTGTTTTTT.

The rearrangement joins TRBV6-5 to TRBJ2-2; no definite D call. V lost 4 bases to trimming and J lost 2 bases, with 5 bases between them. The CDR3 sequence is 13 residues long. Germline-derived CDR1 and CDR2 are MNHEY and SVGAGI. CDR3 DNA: TGTGCCAGCAGTTCCCCTAACACCGGGGAGCTGTTTTTT. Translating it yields CASSSPNTGELFF.

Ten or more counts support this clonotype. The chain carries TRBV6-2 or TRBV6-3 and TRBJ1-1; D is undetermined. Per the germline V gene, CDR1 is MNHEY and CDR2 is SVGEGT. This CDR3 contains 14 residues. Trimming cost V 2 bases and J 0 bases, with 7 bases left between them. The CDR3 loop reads CASSYTSMNTEAFF. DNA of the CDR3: TGTGCCAGCAGTTACACGTCCATGAACACTGAAGCTTTCTTT.

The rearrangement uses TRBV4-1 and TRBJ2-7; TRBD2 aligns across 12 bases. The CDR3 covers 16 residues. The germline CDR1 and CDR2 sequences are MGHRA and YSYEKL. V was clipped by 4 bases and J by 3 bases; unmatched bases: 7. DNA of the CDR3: TGCGCCAGCAGCCTAAGGACTAGCGGGATTGTCTACGAGCAGTACTTC. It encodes CASSLRTSGIVYEQYF.

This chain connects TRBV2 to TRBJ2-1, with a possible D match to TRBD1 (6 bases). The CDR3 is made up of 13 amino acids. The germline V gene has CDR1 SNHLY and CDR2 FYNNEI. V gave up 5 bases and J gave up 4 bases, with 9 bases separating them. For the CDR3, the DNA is TGTGCCAGCAGTAAAGGACAGTACAATGAGCAGTTCTTC. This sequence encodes CASSKGQYNEQFF.

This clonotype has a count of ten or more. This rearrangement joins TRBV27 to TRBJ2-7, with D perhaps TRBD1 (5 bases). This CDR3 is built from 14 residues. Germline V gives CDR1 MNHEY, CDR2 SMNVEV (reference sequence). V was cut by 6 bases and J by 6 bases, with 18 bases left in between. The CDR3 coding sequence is TGTGCCAGCAGCTGGGCCCAGGGAATTGGCGAGCAGTACTTC. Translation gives CASSWAQGIGEQYF.